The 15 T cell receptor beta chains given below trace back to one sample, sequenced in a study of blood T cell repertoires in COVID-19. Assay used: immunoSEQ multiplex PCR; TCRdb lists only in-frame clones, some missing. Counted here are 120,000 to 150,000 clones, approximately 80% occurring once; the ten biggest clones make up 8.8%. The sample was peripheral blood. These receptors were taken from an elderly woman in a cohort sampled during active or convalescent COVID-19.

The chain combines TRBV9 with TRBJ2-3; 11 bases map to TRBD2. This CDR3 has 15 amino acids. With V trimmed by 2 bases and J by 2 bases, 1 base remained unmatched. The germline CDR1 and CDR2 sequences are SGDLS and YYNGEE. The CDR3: CASSVSGGATDTQYF. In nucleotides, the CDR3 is TGTGCCAGCAGCGTTAGCGGGGGGGCCACAGATACGCAGTATTTT.

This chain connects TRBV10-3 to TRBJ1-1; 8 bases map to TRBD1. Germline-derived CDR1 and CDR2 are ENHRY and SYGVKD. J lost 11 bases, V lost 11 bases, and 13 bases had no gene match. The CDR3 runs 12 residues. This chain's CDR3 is CAAGRTGLKAFF. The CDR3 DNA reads TGTGCCGCAGGCCGGACAGGGTTAAAGGCTTTCTTT.

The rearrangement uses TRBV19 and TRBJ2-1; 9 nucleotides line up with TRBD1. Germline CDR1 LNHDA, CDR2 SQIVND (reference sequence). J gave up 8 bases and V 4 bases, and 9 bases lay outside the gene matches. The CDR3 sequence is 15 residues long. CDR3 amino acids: CASSTRTGDRDEQFF. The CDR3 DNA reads TGTGCCAGTAGTACGAGGACAGGGGATAGAGATGAGCAGTTCTTC.

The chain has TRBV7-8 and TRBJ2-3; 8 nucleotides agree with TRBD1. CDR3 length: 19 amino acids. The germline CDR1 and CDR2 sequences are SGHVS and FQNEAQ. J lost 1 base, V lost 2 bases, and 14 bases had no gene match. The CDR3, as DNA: TGTGCCAGCAGCTTACCTCGAAGGCAGGGGGCGCTGGGCACAGATACGCAGTATTTT. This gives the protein CASSLPRRQGALGTDTQYF.

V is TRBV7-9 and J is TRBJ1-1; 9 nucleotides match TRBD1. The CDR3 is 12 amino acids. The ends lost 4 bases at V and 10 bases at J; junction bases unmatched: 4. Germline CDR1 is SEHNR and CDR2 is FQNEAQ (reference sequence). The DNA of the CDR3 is TGTGCCAGCAGCTCCGACAGGGGGAGAGCTTTCTTT. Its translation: CASSSDRGRAFF.

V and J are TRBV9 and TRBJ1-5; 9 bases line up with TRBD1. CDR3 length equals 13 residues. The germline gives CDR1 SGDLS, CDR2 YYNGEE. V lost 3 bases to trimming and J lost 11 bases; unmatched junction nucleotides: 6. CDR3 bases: TGTGCCAGCAGCGCGGACAGGGGTATGACCCAGCATTTT. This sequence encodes CASSADRGMTQHF.

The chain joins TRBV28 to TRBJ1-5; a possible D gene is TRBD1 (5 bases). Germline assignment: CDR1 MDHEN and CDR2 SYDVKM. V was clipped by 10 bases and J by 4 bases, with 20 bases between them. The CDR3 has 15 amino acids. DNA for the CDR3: TGTGCCACCATGATACAGGCTCCGAAAAATCAGCCCCAGCATTTT. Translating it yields CATMIQAPKNQPQHF.

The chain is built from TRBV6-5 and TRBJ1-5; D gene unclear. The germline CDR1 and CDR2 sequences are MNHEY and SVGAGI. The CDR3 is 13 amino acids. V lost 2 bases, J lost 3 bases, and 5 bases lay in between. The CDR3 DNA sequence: TGTGCCAGCAGTTACCGGGACAATCAGCCCCAGCATTTT. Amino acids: CASSYRDNQPQHF.

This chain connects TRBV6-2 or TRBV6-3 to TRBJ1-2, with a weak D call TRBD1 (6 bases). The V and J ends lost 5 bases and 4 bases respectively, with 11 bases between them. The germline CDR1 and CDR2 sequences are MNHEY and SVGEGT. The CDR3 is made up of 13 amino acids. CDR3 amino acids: CASSTGLGYGYTF. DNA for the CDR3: TGTGCCAGCAGTACAGGGCTCGGCTATGGCTACACCTTC.

CDR3 protein: CASSRDYAGAPLTQYF. Here the CDR3 DNA reads TGCGCCAGCAGCCGAGACTATGCGGGGGCGCCGCTGACGCAGTATTTT. The chain links TRBV4-1 to TRBJ2-3; possibly TRBD2 for D (7 bases). Germline CDR1 is MGHRA and CDR2 is YSYEKL. This CDR3 contains 16 residues. Between the trimmed V and J ends, which lost 4 bases and 9 bases, there was a span of 23 bases.

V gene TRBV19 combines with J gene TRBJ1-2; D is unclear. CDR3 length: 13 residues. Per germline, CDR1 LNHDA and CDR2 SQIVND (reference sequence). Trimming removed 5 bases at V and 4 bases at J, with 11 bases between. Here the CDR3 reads CASSFQVLYGYTF. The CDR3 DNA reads TGTGCCAGTAGTTTCCAGGTCCTCTATGGCTACACCTTC. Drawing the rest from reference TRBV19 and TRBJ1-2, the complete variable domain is DGGITQSPKYLFRKEGQNVTLSCEQNLNHDAMYWYRQDPGQGLRLIYYSQIVNDFQKGDIAEGYSVSREKKESFPLTVTSAQKNPTAFYLCASSFQVLYGYTFGSGTRLTVV.

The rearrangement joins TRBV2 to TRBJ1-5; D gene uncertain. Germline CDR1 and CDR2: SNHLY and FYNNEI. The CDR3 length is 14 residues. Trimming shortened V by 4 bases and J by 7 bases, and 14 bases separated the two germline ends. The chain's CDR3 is CASSGTLAYQPQHF. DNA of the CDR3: TGTGCCAGCAGTGGAACATTGGCTTACCAGCCCCAGCATTTT. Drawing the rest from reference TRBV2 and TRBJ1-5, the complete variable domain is EPEVTQTPSHQVTQMGQEVILRCVPISNHLYFYWYRQILGQKVEFLVSFYNNEISEKSEIFDDQFSVERPDGSNFTLKIRSTKLEDSAMYFCASSGTLAYQPQHFGDGTRLSIL.

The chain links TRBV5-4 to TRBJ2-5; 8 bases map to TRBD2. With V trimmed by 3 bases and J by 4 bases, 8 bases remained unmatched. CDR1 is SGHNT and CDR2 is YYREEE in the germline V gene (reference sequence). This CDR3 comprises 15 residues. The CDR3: CASSSPGGAAETQYF. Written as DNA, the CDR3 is TGTGCCAGCAGCTCGCCCGGGGGGGCCGCAGAGACCCAGTACTTC.

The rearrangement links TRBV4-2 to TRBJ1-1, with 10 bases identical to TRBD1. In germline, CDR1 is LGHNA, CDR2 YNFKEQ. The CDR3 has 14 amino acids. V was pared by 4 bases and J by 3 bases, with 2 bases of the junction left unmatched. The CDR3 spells CASSRGTGDTEAFF. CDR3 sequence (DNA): TGTGCCAGCAGCCGCGGGACAGGGGACACTGAAGCTTTCTTT.

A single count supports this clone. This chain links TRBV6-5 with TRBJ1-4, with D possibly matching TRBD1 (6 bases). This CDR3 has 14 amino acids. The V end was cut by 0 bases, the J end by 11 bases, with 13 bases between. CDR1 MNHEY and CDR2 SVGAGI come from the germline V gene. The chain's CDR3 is CASSYSTRGEKLFF. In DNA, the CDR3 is TGTGCCAGCAGTTACTCGACCAGGGGTGAGAAACTGTTTTTT.